This T cell receptor beta chain was recorded in a study of CD8+CD57+ T cells in acquired aplastic anemia. Study overall: Isolated CD4+ and CD8+ cells, once sorted, yielded DNA averaging around 2.9 ug.

TCR beta VDJ and CDR3 profiles were obtained from a genomic DNA template. MiXCR, run by TCRdb on the reads, gives a single entry per CDR3 protein. This table holds under 200,000 distinct CDR3 sequences, around 52% found once. Study results and caveats: A set of 25 to 35 CD8+ CDR3 sequences was shared between patients and controls, and these sequences appeared highly expressed in patients.

Whoever was chosen for sequencing had shown CD8+CD57+ cell expansion by flow cytometry. Severe acquired aplastic anemia was the diagnosis recorded for all patients. In the case of this clonotype: Its antigen is not identified.

The receptor's source is a human donor with aplastic anemia. Sequenced sample: sorted CD4+, CD8+, or CD8+CD57+ T cells (not recorded which) from PBMCs.

The CDR3, as DNA: TGTGCCAGCAGTGACATTTCACCCCTCCACTTT. It codes for CASSDISPLHF. The rearrangement links TRBV2 to TRBJ1-6; D is uncertain. This CDR3 region has 11 residues. Trimming took off 3 bases at V and 9 bases at J, with 3 bases between the two ends. Per germline, CDR1 SNHLY and CDR2 FYNNEI.